Following are 20 T cell receptor beta chains from one sample sequenced in a study of T cells in Graves' hyperthyroidism and ophthalmopathy. The TCR beta CDR3 regions underwent amplification using RNA transcripts as the source. The primer set for the first-round RT-PCR of the TCR CDR3 was HTBI. TCRdb recomputed calls from the multiplex PCR reads with MiXCR, one row per CDR3 protein. Here the sample spans around 580,000 distinct CDR3 sequences, 16% being singletons. The source material was blood. The receptors originated from a young woman with Graves' hyperthyroidism.

The V gene is TRBV9, the J gene TRBJ1-1; D uncertain. CDR3 size: 15 residues. Trimming removed 0 bases from V and 1 base from J, with 10 bases in between. CDR1 is SGDLS, CDR2 YYNGEE, per germline. CDR3 sequence: CASSVGQSTNTEAFF. CDR3 in DNA: TGTGCCAGCAGCGTAGGTCAGTCTACGAACACTGAAGCTTTCTTT.

Points on this clonotype: This could be a read error, since a much larger clone is one nucleotide away. The chain employs TRBV5-5 and TRBJ2-7; D tentatively reads TRBD1 or TRBD2 (6 bases each). This CDR3 has 14 amino acids. CDR1 is SGHKS and CDR2 is YYEKEE in the germline V gene (reference sequence). The V and J ends lost 5 bases and 5 bases respectively, with 17 bases between them. The CDR3 loop is CASSRQEGFHEQYF. The CDR3 nucleotides are TGTGCCAGCAGTAGACAGGAGGGGTTTCACGAGCAGTACTTC.

Concerning this clonotype: A much larger clone differs by one base, so this may be a read error. The gene calls are TRBV2 and TRBJ2-4; 8 bases map to TRBD1. CDR1 and CDR2 from the germline V gene are SNHLY and FYNNEI. J lost 1 base, V lost 8 bases, and 16 bases had no gene match. This CDR3 has 18 amino acids. DNA of the CDR3: TGTGCCAGCGGATCGGTATCCGGGACAGGCAATGCCAAAAACATTCAGTACTTC. It is translated as CASGSVSGTGNAKNIQYF.

Details on this clonotype: One junction end disagrees with the germline gene, perhaps due to a read error. The chain is built from TRBV2 and TRBJ1-2; the match to TRBD1 covers 9 bases. This CDR3 contains 13 residues. CDR1 is SNHLY and CDR2 is FYNNEI in the germline V gene. CDR3 nucleotides: TGTGCCGGCCGACAGGGGGGACAGGGTGGCTACGCCTTC. Translation: CAGRQGGQGGYAF.

The genes are TRBV14 and TRBJ2-5; TRBD2 matches 8 bases. With 2 bases clipped from V and 3 bases from J, the junction kept 8 bases outside the gene matches. The CDR3 contains 16 residues. Germline CDR1 is SGHDN and CDR2 is FVKESK. The CDR3 region is CASSQWSGSLEETQYF. CDR3 sequence (DNA): TGTGCCAGCAGCCAATGGAGCGGGAGTTTGGAAGAGACCCAGTACTTC.

The genes are TRBV19 and TRBJ1-5; D unclear. CDR1 is LNHDA, CDR2 SQIVND, per germline (reference sequence). V was pared by 5 bases and J by 4 bases, with 9 bases between. The CDR3 length is 13 residues. CDR3 in amino acids: CASSQDTNQPQHF. In DNA form, the CDR3 reads TGTGCCAGTAGTCAAGACACGAATCAGCCCCAGCATTTT.

This clonotype has at least ten counts. The V and J genes are TRBV6-1 and TRBJ1-5; TRBD1 matches 8 bases. CDR1 MNHNS and CDR2 SASEGT come from the germline V gene. V lost 3 bases to trimming and J lost 5 bases; unmatched junction nucleotides: 6. The CDR3 runs 15 residues. The CDR3 here is CASSDPTGGDQPQHF. The DNA of the CDR3 is TGTGCCAGCAGTGACCCAACAGGGGGGGATCAGCCCCAGCATTTT.

This clonotype was picked up a small number of times. The CDR3 here is CSARDPGRGITGELFF. The DNA for the CDR3 is TGCAGTGCTAGAGATCCGGGGAGGGGTATTACCGGGGAGCTGTTTTTT. V usage is TRBV20-1 and J usage is TRBJ2-2; 7 positions agree with TRBD2. Germline trimming cut 0 bases from V and 5 bases from J; bases unmatched to any gene: 9. CDR3 length: 16 amino acids. Germline CDR1 is DFQATT and CDR2 is SNEGSKA (reference sequence).

This clonotype was observed at least ten times. The chain is built from TRBV20-1 and TRBJ2-5; D gene uncertain. This CDR3 spans 16 amino acids. Germline loops: CDR1 DFQATT, CDR2 SNEGSKA (reference sequence). Deletions cut 5 bases from V and 3 bases from J, with 22 bases between. DNA of the CDR3: TGCAGTGCTTCCCCGCTACCGGACGGCCAAAAAGAGACCCAGTACTTC. The encoded protein is CSASPLPDGQKETQYF.

This clonotype was picked up a small number of times. The rearrangement uses TRBV7-8 and TRBJ2-7; TRBD2 might be the D (6 bases). Germline CDR1 is SGHVS and CDR2 is FQNEAQ. The CDR3 covers 19 residues. V was pared by 0 bases and J by 4 bases, with 25 bases between. CDR3 loop: CASSLAQLLTAGGRYEQYF. The CDR3 bases are TGTGCCAGCAGCTTAGCGCAATTGTTGACAGCCGGAGGGAGGTACGAGCAGTACTTC.

This clonotype has ten or more counts. The J gene is TRBJ2-1, the V gene TRBV30; D is uncertain. The CDR3 has 12 residues. V was shortened by 1 base and J by 7 bases, with 8 bases between the two germline ends. CDR1 and CDR2 (germline): GTSNPN, SVGIG (reference sequence). The DNA of the CDR3 is TGTGCCTGGAGTGCAGAGCCAAATGAGCAGTTCTTC. Its protein product is CAWSAEPNEQFF. The full variable domain, its missing parts supplied by reference TRBV30 and TRBJ2-1, is SQTIHQWPATLVQPVGSPLSLECTVEGTSNPNLYWYRQAAGRGLQLLFYSVGIGQISSEVPQNLSASRPQDRQFILSSKKLLLSDSGFYLCAWSAEPNEQFFGPGTRLTVL.

The table lists this clonotype with many counts. The chain joins TRBV9 to TRBJ2-3; D is perhaps TRBD1 or TRBD2 (6 bases each). Trimming left V 4 bases short and J 2 bases short, with 17 bases between. Germline V gives CDR1 SGDLS, CDR2 YYNGEE. The CDR3 contains 16 residues. The CDR3 sequence: CASSSDSGAITDTQYF. CDR3 nucleotides: TGTGCCAGCAGCTCAGATTCGGGGGCGATCACAGATACGCAGTATTTT. Variable domain in full (rest from reference TRBV9 and TRBJ2-3): DSGVTQTPKHLITATGQRVTLRCSPRSGDLSVYWYQQSLDQGLQFLIQYYNGEERAKGNILERFSAQQFPDLHSELNLSSLELGDSALYFCASSSDSGAITDTQYFGPGTRLTVL.

This clonotype was seen at least ten times. The chain carries TRBV18 and TRBJ1-4, with D possibly TRBD1 on 5 matching bases. Trimming took off 5 bases at V and 6 bases at J, with 16 bases between the two ends. The CDR3 runs 15 residues. CDR1 is KGHSH and CDR2 is LQKENI in the germline V gene. The DNA of the CDR3 is TGTGCCAGCTCATATAATGGGGCCGCGGATGAAAAACTGTTTTTT. This sequence encodes CASSYNGAADEKLFF. Full variable domain (outside the CDR3, taken from reference TRBV18 and TRBJ1-4): NAGVMQNPRHLVRRRGQEARLRCSPMKGHSHVYWYRQLPEEGLKFMVYLQKENIIDESGMPKERFSAEFPKEGPSILRIQQVVRGDSAAYFCASSYNGAADEKLFFGSGTQLSVL.

This clonotype has at least ten counts. The V gene is TRBV11-2, the J gene TRBJ2-3; 13 bases match TRBD2. CDR3 length: 19 amino acids. Germline loops: CDR1 SGHAT, CDR2 FQNNGV. After removal of 1 base from V and 1 base from J, the junction contained 8 bases not matched to a gene. CDR3 in amino acids: CASSLATSGGTWGTDTQYF. As DNA, the CDR3 is TGTGCCAGCAGCTTAGCGACTAGCGGGGGGACCTGGGGCACAGATACGCAGTATTTT.

In the case of this clonotype: Being one base from a much bigger clone, this may be a read error. This chain's CDR3 is CASSSASTEAFF. For the CDR3, the DNA is TGTGCCAGCAGTTCCGCCAGCACTGAAGCTTTCTTT. The rearrangement joins TRBV28 to TRBJ1-1; D is undetermined. V was trimmed by 4 bases and J by 4 bases, leaving 7 bases between them. Germline V gives CDR1 MDHEN, CDR2 SYDVKM. The CDR3 covers 12 residues.

This clonotype was found once. A single base separates this from a much larger clone, so it may be a read error. This rearrangement joins TRBV12-3 or TRBV12-4 to TRBJ1-2; a possible D gene is TRBD1 (6 bases). The CDR3 sequence is 14 residues long. V dropped 3 bases and J dropped 4 bases, with 12 bases sitting between them. In DNA, the CDR3 is TGTGCCAGCAGTTTCTTCGGCAGGGGCTATGGCTACACCTTC. Its translation is CASSFFGRGYGYTF.

In this sample, this clonotype turned up many times. The chain couples TRBV11-2 to TRBJ2-5, with a possible D match to TRBD2 (6 bases). Germline CDR1 SGHAT, CDR2 FQNNGV. Trimming pared 3 bases from V and 6 bases from J, leaving 14 bases between. The CDR3 is 14 amino acids. CDR3 DNA sequence: TGTGCCAGCAGCTTTCTCAAGGGGAGGAAGACCCAGTACTTC. Translating it yields CASSFLKGRKTQYF.

V is TRBV10-3 and J is TRBJ2-1; 12 bases align to TRBD2. The CDR3 has 14 amino acids. Germline V gene sequence: CDR1 ENHRY, CDR2 SYGVKD. The ends lost 4 bases at V and 10 bases at J; junction bases unmatched: 5. The CDR3 DNA reads TGTGCCATCAGTGCGACTAGCGGGAGACAGGAGCAGTTCTTC. Its translation: CAISATSGRQEQFF.

This clonotype was found a few times. This chain links TRBV27 with TRBJ1-2; D gene unclear. The CDR3 has 14 amino acids. V dropped 5 bases and J dropped 12 bases, with 22 bases sitting between them. In germline, CDR1 is MNHEY, CDR2 SMNVEV (reference sequence). The CDR3 sequence is CASSTLRRTTRHTF. The CDR3 coding sequence is TGTGCCAGCAGTACCCTCCGCAGGACTACTAGGCACACCTTC.

DNA of the CDR3: TGCGCCAGCAGCCCCAGCTACAACACTGAAGCTTTCTTT. It yields the protein CASSPSYNTEAFF. This chain uses TRBV4-3 with TRBJ1-1; D remains unclear. Germline V gives CDR1 LGHNA, CDR2 YSLEER. The V end was cut by 4 bases, the J end by 2 bases, with 8 bases between. This CDR3 spans 13 amino acids.